The present entry profiles one T cell receptor (beta chain) with its context. The source of the sample is a study of blood T cell repertoires in COVID-19. Study background: The origin of the acute and convalescent COVID-19 samples was the United States, Italy and Spain.

This CDR3 is 21 amino acids long. The data were produced by immunoSEQ multiplex PCR, yet TCRdb's version contains in-frame clones alone and is incomplete. Here the sample spans over 350,000 clones, 88% being singletons. Residents of under 25 US areas, aged roughly 18 to 89 years, made up the participants. Participants' own reports of clinical history determined their cohort assignment. The material sequenced was PBMCs or T cells enriched from blood (not recorded which). This TCR was sampled from a woman between 18 and 30 years old who had recovered from COVID-19. The rearrangement joins TRBV12-2 to TRBJ2-1; the table calls TRBD2, which could not be checked here. TRBV12-2 is shown as a pseudogene. CDR3: CASRLEGTGTSGGPDYNEQFF. The DNA of the CDR3 is TGTGCAAGTCGCTTAGAGGGGACCGGGACTAGCGGGGGGCCAGACTACAATGAGCAGTTCTTC.